The entry below gives a single T cell receptor beta chain sequence along with its context. J lost 1 base, V lost 3 bases, and 12 bases had no gene match. Germline V gives CDR1 DFQATT, CDR2 SNEGSKA (reference sequence). This CDR3 is 17 amino acids long. High-throughput TCR beta sequencing covered peripheral CD8+ and CD4+ T cells. The study used treatment-naive patients who had stable or active relapsing-remitting disease as multiple sclerosis controls. These data come from a study of CD8 T cells in Susac syndrome. An amount of RNA that ranged from roughly 0.5 to 1 ug was reverse transcribed with random hexamers. The TCR beta CDR3 was amplified by immunoSEQ multiplex PCR across 54 Vbeta, 13 Jbeta. TCRdb re-analysed the immunoSEQ multiplex PCR reads in MiXCR, keeping a single row per CDR3 protein. The data hold around 220,000 distinct CDR3 sequences, with 90% to 95% observed a single time.

The sequenced material came from CD8+ T cells from PBMCs. This TCR derives from a human donor with multiple sclerosis. The chain is built from TRBV20-1 and TRBJ1-2, with 9 bases fitting TRBD1. CDR3 sequence: CSASSPSLDRGNYGYTF. The CDR3 DNA is TGCAGTGCTAGTAGCCCGAGTCTGGACAGGGGTAACTATGGCTACACCTTC.